Below, 26 T cell receptor beta chains from the same sample are listed, as sequenced in a study of cytomegalovirus exposure and HLA in healthy donors. The PCR was carried out with 60 Vbeta primers and 13 Jbeta primers. Assay: immunoSEQ multiplex PCR; the TCRdb copy retains only in-frame clones and omits some. The table records roughly 120,000 clones, around 81% of them present only once. The sequenced sample was PBMCs. The receptors were sampled from a woman aged 40 to 50 in good health and CMV-seronegative.

This clone appeared a few times. This chain uses TRBV29-1 with TRBJ1-1; 7 bases are a match to TRBD1. The CDR3 is 13 amino acids. In germline, CDR1 is SQVTM, CDR2 ANQGSEA. CDR3 nucleotide sequence: TGCGGCTGGAGACAGGGCCTGAACACTGAAGCTTTCTTT. This translates into CGWRQGLNTEAFF.

This chain joins TRBV2 and TRBJ2-7; 7 bases map to TRBD1. CDR3 length: 14 residues. Germline V lookup: CDR1 SNHLY, CDR2 FYNNEI. V was clipped by 5 bases and J by 0 bases; unmatched bases: 4. The CDR3 protein is CASSRGGFSYEQYF. CDR3 sequence (DNA): TGTGCCAGCAGTCGAGGGGGCTTCTCCTACGAGCAGTACTTC.

The V and J genes are TRBV27 and TRBJ1-2; perhaps TRBD1 as D (6 bases). V was cut by 4 bases and J by 7 bases, with 16 bases left in between. This CDR3 contains 14 residues. Germline V gene sequence: CDR1 MNHEY, CDR2 SMNVEV (reference sequence). CDR3 DNA sequence: TGTGCCAGCAGTTCCCCTGGCAGGGGTCGTGGCTACACCTTC. Its translation is CASSSPGRGRGYTF.

This chain joins TRBV28 and TRBJ2-3, with a weak D call TRBD1 (5 bases). V lost 3 bases to trimming and J lost 0 bases, with 13 bases between them. The CDR3 length is 16 residues. The germline V gene encodes CDR1 MDHEN and CDR2 SYDVKM. The chain's CDR3 is CASSFQQAPSTDTQYF. In DNA form, the CDR3 reads TGTGCCAGCAGTTTTCAACAGGCTCCTAGCACAGATACGCAGTATTTT.

V and J are TRBV10-3 and TRBJ1-5; possible D gene TRBD1, 6 bases. Germline V gene lookup returns CDR1 ENHRY and CDR2 SYGVKD. V was cut by 4 bases and J by 9 bases, with 16 bases left in between. The CDR3 has 14 residues. CDR3 amino acids: CAISGSGGFSPQHF. The CDR3 region has the DNA TGTGCCATCAGTGGAAGCGGGGGCTTTTCGCCCCAGCATTTT.

The genes are TRBV18 and TRBJ1-4, with D tentatively TRBD1 (6 bases). V dropped 3 bases and J dropped 0 bases, with 14 bases sitting between them. The CDR3 is 17 amino acids. From germline, CDR1 is KGHSH and CDR2 LQKENI. CDR3 sequence (DNA): TGTGCCAGCTCACCCCCCGGGCAGGGGACAACTAATGAAAAACTGTTTTTT. Translating it yields CASSPPGQGTTNEKLFF.

The gene calls are TRBV5-1 and TRBJ2-7; D is unresolved. This CDR3 contains 12 residues. Deletions cut 1 base from V and 2 bases from J, with 4 bases between. The germline V gene encodes CDR1 SGHRS and CDR2 YFSETQ. The CDR3 bases are TGCGCCAGCAGCTTGTGGCCCTACGAGCAGTACTTC. This encodes CASSLWPYEQYF. The full variable domain, with the rest looked up from reference TRBV5-1 and TRBJ2-7, is KAGVTQTPRYLIKTRGQQVTLSCSPISGHRSVSWYQQTPGQGLQFLFEYFSETQRNKGNFPGRFSGRQFSNSRSEMNVSTLELGDSALYLCASSLWPYEQYFGPGTRLTVT.

The chain links TRBV2 to TRBJ2-7; D is unclear. The CDR3 extends over 15 amino acids. V was shortened by 2 bases and J by 8 bases, with 19 bases between the two germline ends. From germline, CDR1 is SNHLY and CDR2 FYNNEI. The CDR3, as DNA: TGTGCCAGCAGTGAACACTCTTTAAACGCGGTCAAGCAGTACTTC. Translation: CASSEHSLNAVKQYF.

Details on this clone: Within the sample, other DNA sequences also encode this same CDR3. The rearrangement uses TRBV4-3 and TRBJ1-4; D might be TRBD1 (6 bases). V lost 0 bases, J lost 7 bases, and 21 bases lay in between. This CDR3 is 18 amino acids long. CDR1 and CDR2 (germline): LGHNA, YSLEER. The CDR3 loop reads CASSQDLSGTGIREKLFF. In DNA form, the CDR3 reads TGCGCCAGCAGCCAAGATCTATCCGGAACAGGGATTCGTGAAAAACTGTTTTTT.

This clone was observed once. The V and J genes are TRBV5-6 and TRBJ1-1, with 7 bases that match TRBD1. The J segment lost 5 bases and the V segment lost 4 bases, leaving 14 bases of the junction unmatched. The CDR3 is made up of 16 amino acids. Germline CDR1 is SGHDT and CDR2 is YYEEEE. CDR3 region: CASSTRQGGIVTEAFF. The CDR3 DNA is TGTGCCAGCAGCACCCGACAGGGTGGTATAGTTACTGAAGCTTTCTTT.

V is TRBV6-1 and J is TRBJ2-7; tentatively, D is TRBD1 (6 bases). Trimming pared 7 bases from V and 6 bases from J, leaving 19 bases between. Germline V CDR1 and CDR2: MNHNS, SASEGT. CDR3 length: 14 amino acids. CDR3 loop: CASTGTNTGTEQYF. The CDR3 bases are TGTGCCAGCACTGGCACAAATACAGGGACCGAGCAGTACTTC.

The chain recombines TRBV19 with TRBJ1-3; 7 nucleotides agree with TRBD1. The length of the CDR3 is 16 residues. V was clipped by 3 bases and J by 0 bases; unmatched bases: 5. CDR1 is LNHDA, CDR2 SQIVND, per germline (reference sequence). CDR3 in amino acids: CASSIGTARSGNTIYF. The CDR3 DNA sequence: TGTGCCAGTAGTATCGGGACAGCGCGCTCTGGAAACACCATATATTTT.

The V gene is TRBV15, the J gene TRBJ1-1, with D maybe TRBD1 (5 bases). CDR1 is LNHNV and CDR2 is YYDKDF in the germline V gene (reference sequence). V shed 1 base and J shed 5 bases, with 14 bases lying between them. This CDR3 has 15 amino acids. CDR3 residues: CATSRGGGSGTEAFF. The CDR3 DNA sequence: TGTGCCACCAGCAGAGGCGGGGGGTCGGGGACTGAAGCTTTCTTT. The full variable domain, in which reference TRBV15 and TRBJ1-1 provide the parts outside the CDR3, is DAMVIQNPRYQVTQFGKPVTLSCSQTLNHNVMYWYQQKSSQAPKLLFHYYDKDFNNEADTPDNFQSRRPNTSFCFLDIRSPGLGDTAMYLCATSRGGGSGTEAFFGQGTRLTVV.

V gene TRBV11-3 combines with J gene TRBJ2-1; 8 bases agree with TRBD1. The trim removed 1 base at V and 2 bases at J, leaving 1 base unmatched. The CDR3 length is 15 residues. Germline CDR1 and CDR2: SGHNT and YENEEA. The CDR3: CASSLGQGTYNEQFF. The DNA for the CDR3 is TGTGCCAGCAGCTTAGGACAGGGGACCTACAATGAGCAGTTCTTC. Filled out from reference TRBV11-3 and TRBJ2-1, the complete variable domain reads EAGVVQSPRYKIIEKKQPVAFWCNPISGHNTLYWYLQNLGQGPELLIRYENEEAVDDSQLPKDRFSAERLKGVDSTLKIQPAELGDSAVYLCASSLGQGTYNEQFFGPGTRLTVL.

The CDR3 nucleotides are TGTGCCATCACTCGGGGTAGCGAGCAGTACTTC. Its translation: CAITRGSEQYF. The V gene is TRBV10-3, the J gene TRBJ2-7; D may be TRBD2 (5 bases). Germline V gene lookup returns CDR1 ENHRY and CDR2 SYGVKD. This CDR3 has 11 amino acids. Trimming removed 7 bases from V and 6 bases from J, with 10 bases in between.

The chain employs TRBV19 and TRBJ1-2; the D gene is possibly TRBD1 (5 bases). V gave up 7 bases and J gave up 3 bases, with 9 bases separating them. CDR1 and CDR2 from the germline V gene are LNHDA and SQIVND (reference sequence). The CDR3 is 12 residues long. In DNA form, the CDR3 reads TGTGCCAGTAAGGCGGGGGACTATGGCTACACCTTC. Its protein product is CASKAGDYGYTF.

The rearrangement links TRBV7-2 to TRBJ2-2; 8 bases fit TRBD2. Germline V gene data show CDR1 as SGHTA and CDR2 as FQGNSA. The CDR3 runs to 16 residues. After removal of 1 base from V and 6 bases from J, the junction contained 7 bases not matched to a gene. CDR3 bases: TGTGCCAGCAGCTTAGTTTCCGGGAGGGCCTCCGGGGAGCTGTTTTTT. Translated: CASSLVSGRASGELFF.

The sample holds one count of this clone. V usage is TRBV7-2 and J usage is TRBJ2-1; 7 nucleotides align to TRBD2. Germline V gene data show CDR1 as SGHTA and CDR2 as FQGNSA. The CDR3 has 14 amino acids. V trimming: 4 bases; J trimming: 5 bases; junction bases outside the gene matches: 5. The CDR3 spells CASSSGLFDNEQFF. DNA of the CDR3: TGTGCCAGCAGCTCGGGACTATTCGACAATGAGCAGTTCTTC.

DNA for the CDR3: TGTGCCAGCAACAAAGCAGGGGGTAGCTACGAGCAGTACTTC. The encoded protein is CASNKAGGSYEQYF. The V and J genes are TRBV28 and TRBJ2-7; the match to TRBD1 covers 7 bases. Germline CDR1 is MDHEN and CDR2 is SYDVKM. This CDR3 comprises 14 residues. Trimming at V came to 7 bases and at J to 3 bases, leaving 9 bases not matched to a gene. Variable domain in full (rest from reference TRBV28 and TRBJ2-7): DVKVTQSSRYLVKRTGEKVFLECVQDMDHENMFWYRQDPGLGLRLIYFSYDVKMKEKGDIPEGYSVSREKKERFSLILESASTNQTSMYLCASNKAGGSYEQYFGPGTRLTVT.

The table lists this clone with a count of one. The chain links TRBV6-1 to TRBJ2-3; 11 nucleotides line up with TRBD2. J lost 5 bases, V lost 6 bases, and 7 bases had no gene match. Germline CDR1 is MNHNS and CDR2 is SASEGT. The CDR3 consists of 15 residues. CDR3: CASRKLAGVVDTQYF. CDR3 in DNA: TGTGCCAGCAGAAAACTAGCGGGGGTGGTAGATACGCAGTATTTT.

The chain carries TRBV6-1 and TRBJ1-1; D may be TRBD1 (6 bases). From germline, CDR1 is MNHNS and CDR2 SASEGT. The CDR3 consists of 17 residues. The V and J ends lost 4 bases and 3 bases respectively, with 21 bases between them. The CDR3 sequence: CASSVARGGESDTEAFF. In DNA, the CDR3 is TGTGCCAGCAGTGTCGCGAGGGGGGGCGAGTCGGACACTGAAGCTTTCTTT.

V gene TRBV18 combines with J gene TRBJ1-1; no reliable D call. CDR3 length equals 14 residues. Trimming removed 3 bases at V and 4 bases at J, with 12 bases between. CDR1 KGHSH and CDR2 LQKENI come from the germline V gene. This CDR3 reads CASSPEGWSTEAFF. CDR3 bases: TGTGCCAGCTCACCGGAGGGATGGAGCACTGAAGCTTTCTTT.

The chain combines TRBV6-1 with TRBJ1-2, with 10 bases aligning to TRBD1. There are 14 residues in the CDR3. The germline gives CDR1 MNHNS, CDR2 SASEGT. V lost 6 bases and J lost 6; bases outside the gene matches: 7. CDR3 sequence reads: CASRETGGLNGYTF. CDR3 nucleotide sequence: TGTGCCAGCAGGGAGACAGGGGGCCTGAATGGCTACACCTTC.

The V gene is TRBV30, the J gene TRBJ1-1; no definite D call. The germline V gene encodes CDR1 GTSNPN and CDR2 SVGIG (reference sequence). This CDR3 comprises 12 residues. Trimming pared 2 bases from V and 5 bases from J, leaving 9 bases between. Here the CDR3 reads CAWSPGQTEAFF. Written as DNA, the CDR3 is TGTGCCTGGAGTCCTGGCCAGACTGAAGCTTTCTTT.

The chain joins TRBV7-8 to TRBJ2-7, with D possibly being TRBD2 (5 bases). Germline V lookup: CDR1 SGHVS, CDR2 FQNEAQ. V was clipped by 1 base and J by 2 bases, with 12 bases between them. The CDR3 runs to 15 residues. CDR3 in amino acids: CASSLGRLPTYEQYF. The CDR3 bases are TGTGCCAGCAGCTTAGGGAGACTACCAACCTACGAGCAGTACTTC.

The rearrangement links TRBV30 to TRBJ1-2; the match to TRBD1 covers 7 bases. The V gene end was trimmed by 2 bases and the J gene end by 2 bases; junction bases not matched to a gene: 8. Germline values: CDR1 GTSNPN, CDR2 SVGIG (reference sequence). The CDR3 sequence is 15 residues long. The CDR3 is CAWSPPRQGNYGYTF. The DNA for the CDR3 is TGTGCCTGGAGTCCTCCCCGACAGGGCAACTATGGCTACACCTTC.